This TCR beta chain is from a study of blood T cell repertoires in COVID-19. The overall study: Sites in the United States, Italy and Spain provided acute and convalescent COVID-19 samples.

Enrollees, roughly 18 to 90 years old, lived in 24 US areas. Two consecutive negative NP/OP PCR tests, clearance, or resolved symptoms defined Cohort 3 recovery. From germline, CDR1 is SGHRS and CDR2 YFSETQ. This CDR3 is 15 amino acids long. Trimming pared 2 bases from V and 0 bases from J, leaving 8 bases between. Sequencing used immunoSEQ multiplex PCR; TCRdb keeps in-frame clones, though not all of them. Of 390,000 or so clones detected, about four fifths appear once; the ten largest clones hold approximately 5.4%. The chain links TRBV5-1 to TRBJ2-2; weak D call: TRBD2 (6 bases). Sequenced input: PBMCs or T cells enriched from blood (not recorded which). The receptor was isolated from a woman in her 50s who had recovered from COVID-19. The CDR3 spells CASSLSGANTGELFF. CDR3 nucleotide sequence: TGCGCCAGCAGCTTATCGGGGGCGAACACCGGGGAGCTGTTTTTT.